Reported below is one T cell receptor beta chain. Its specific antigen is unknown. Per-base quality was not reported, and no clone a single base away is much larger than it. The library was produced with the immunoSEQ multiplex PCR assay. The multiplex PCR relied on a mix of 60 forward primers for TCR Vbeta segments and 13 reverse primers for TCR Jbeta segments. A multiplex PCR assay on genomic DNA amplified the CDR3 region of rearranged TCR beta genes. On the Illumina HiSeq System, the amplified TCR beta libraries were sequenced as 87-base-pair reads. Regarding the original processing steps: In a later analysis, around 80 million unique TCR beta chains were counted across the 500 to 850 repertoires, and roughly 10 million of these chains were shared by at least two donors. A nearest-neighbor algorithm error-corrected the raw reads and collapsed the reads into unique sequences, merging closely related sequences to remove PCR and sequencing errors. Alignment of CDR3 sequences to IMGT reference sequences was used to assign V, D and J gene segments. Each retained sequence needed at least a six-nucleotide match to both a V gene segment and a J gene segment. Rearrangements were called productive when the CDR3 lacked stop codons and stayed in frame with V and J; all others were non-productive. Following IMGT convention, CDR3 was defined as the stretch from the second conserved V-encoded cysteine up to the conserved J-encoded phenylalanine. The earlier analysis of 587 of the donors excluded sequences that lacked an unambiguous match to a single V gene segment. An earlier analysis of a few hundred of the donors called V segments functional above 56.7% productive rearrangements and segregating when the between-donor standard deviation exceeded 5%. A statistical classification framework was developed to diagnose cytomegalovirus status using the catalog of TCR beta chain sequences. V and J gene assignment, in a later analysis, came from comparing TCR nucleotide sequences with IMGT/GENE-DB human TR gene sequences. A later analysis assigned CDR3 sequences and most-parsimonious VDJ recombination scenarios with the TCRdist pipeline. In a later analysis, each TCR beta chain was defined by its CDR3 amino acid sequence together with its V-gene family, and reads without a unique V-gene family were excluded. To address suspected cross-contamination and a sequencing artifact, a later analysis removed roughly 640 highly shared, low-generation-probability nucleotide sequences. In a later analysis, a clonal expansion index for each public chain was calculated from normalized within-repertoire ranks of inferred template counts. A later analysis computed generation probabilities with a VDJ recombination model fitted to out-of-frame rearrangements, and checked the results against IGoR. Hypergeometric tests were used in a later analysis to score TCR-TCR, TCR-HLA and TCR-CMV co-occurrence, with a repertoire-size bias correction applied to the TCR pairs. In a later analysis, false discovery rates were estimated by permuting HLA or CMV assignments 20 times. In a later analysis, co-occurring TCRs were grouped using DBSCAN, with TCRdist sequence similarity added in when clustering inside HLA-allele-positive subsets. For co-occurrence clustering, repertoires with fewer than 30,000 or more than 120,000 public chains were excluded, along with roughly 5 repertoires with anomalous nucleotide sharing. Here the immuneACCESS table is served through TCRdb, limited to in-frame sequences with V and J called. Missing clones are a known gap in these copies; in checked studies unresolved V genes cover under half, and the rest lacks a known reason. That table supplies the V and J calls and clone size; D and trimming were determined from the DNA. Present in this sample are 180,000 or so clones, 60% to 80% of which were seen just once. The ten largest clones capture around an eighth of the sample.

CDR1 is given as MDHEN and CDR2 as SYDVKM, both from the germline V gene. The germline ends are 9 bases apart after V is trimmed by 7 bases and J by 3 bases. From cysteine to phenylalanine, the CDR3 is 12 amino acids long. Of the read, only the CDR3 DNA is kept; its 36 bases are in frame from base 1. This sample was included in a study of cytomegalovirus exposure and HLA in healthy donors (dated by TCRdb to the late 2010s). The study in broad terms: In an earlier analysis of several hundred of the donors, approximately 260 Gb of sequence data and 120 million or so unique TCR beta sequences from about 190 million T cells were reported. An early release covering about 600 HLA-typed donors comprised approximately 300 gigabases of sequencing data and approximately 80 million unique TCR sequences. The genetic ancestry cluster associated with self-reported Caucasian donors included 81% of the approximately 400 genotyped donors. The study aimed to test whether cataloging public T cell receptors could reveal signatures of past pathogen exposure. The T cell repertoires of some 670 subjects were profiled by immunosequencing and related to cytomegalovirus serostatus. Besides the first cohort of roughly 660 subjects, a separate validation cohort made up of 120 or so different subjects was used. High-throughput TCR immunosequencing, statistical association of individual TCRs with disease status, and machine learning were combined to predict cytomegalovirus infection status. A later analysis re-analyzed previously published TCR beta repertoires from approximately 700 donors and added high-resolution HLA genotyping to study TCR occurrence patterns. Rather than drawing on any new phenotypic data, the later analysis identified candidate immune exposures from TCR beta sequences and the way those sequences occurred across donors. To decide whether each TCR beta V gene segment behaved as functional or pseudogenic, an earlier analysis of fewer than 750 of the donors relied on high-throughput TCR beta sequencing. Donor age, sex, ethnicity and CMV serostatus were compiled alongside the repertoire data. A later genetic analysis used genome-wide SNP genotypes for about three fifths of the 666 donors, treating that subset as a discovery cohort. Every discovery cohort repertoire had been produced on one sequencing platform. HLA typing included class I and class II loci at four-digit resolution. The number of donors typed differed by locus, with roughly 629-640 for A, B, C, DRB1 and DQB1, roughly 520 for DQA1, 606 for DPA1, and 472 for DPB1. About five DR-DQ haplotypes were handled as single units for association and clustering, since linkage in the cohort was strong. Among roughly 400 genotyped donors of the cohort, an average of about 240,000 unique TCR beta nucleotide sequences were sequenced per donor, approximately 20% of them non-productive. What the work shows at the level of the full study, not this receptor alone: Most TCR sequences were observed very rarely across donors, whereas some public TCRs were present in many individuals. In a later analysis, 16,951 TCR beta sequences were associated with specific HLA alleles at a false discovery rate of 0.05. In an earlier analysis of roughly 500 of the donors, most TCR beta V segments appeared in productive rearrangements about 90% or about 30% of the time, broadly matching IMGT annotations. Several of the top co-occurrence clusters appeared to be linked to parvovirus B19, influenza, CMV and Epstein-Barr virus, according to a later analysis. The only immune exposure information available for the cohort was CMV serostatus. HLA typing was unavailable for some donors at each locus, so association tests used only the typed subset. According to a later analysis, most CMV-associated TCR beta chains appeared to be HLA-restricted, and the HLA associations seemed to be driven largely by CMV exposure. A further reported finding was that TCR beta sequences accurately predicted the HLA-A and HLA-B alleles for most subjects in the first cohort. Correlated functional status among segregating V segments might be attributable to linkage disequilibrium, but an unknown experimental factor could not be ruled out. A cluster of highly shared sequence variants was judged likely to be a technical artifact of the sequencing pipeline. Some IMGT-functional V segments, including TRBV6-2 and TRBV6-3, could not be told apart with the 87-base-pair reads, so those segments were excluded. In a later analysis, the rate of TCR association differed among HLA loci, with DRB1 alleles having the most associated TCRs and HLA-C alleles having the fewest. In both the original and validation cohorts, the classifier was reported to diagnose cytomegalovirus status with high specificity and sensitivity. In the study, approximately 150 TCR beta chains were listed as associated with cytomegalovirus. When HLA alleles, especially DR and DQ, strongly co-occurred, attributing TCR associations to individual alleles was difficult. In a later analysis, HLA-associated TCR beta chains showed more clonal expansion and lower generation probabilities than non-associated chains that were equally common. Roughly 15 rarely observed V segments, including chromosome 9 orphons, were excluded from the earlier analysis of about 500 of the donors because counts were too low. Presence/absence analyses assumed roughly uniform sequencing depth across donors, an assumption that may not hold. According to the authors, the approach could potentially be generalized to other disease states and immunological phenotypes. A later genetic analysis associated a missense DCLRE1C variant with V-gene and J-gene trimming of TCR beta chains, and an independent cohort replicated the association. The cohort was sequenced for TCR beta chains only, and without alpha or paired-chain data the features that could be detected were limited. Compared with the approximately 670-donor mean, donors in an Asian-associated ancestry cluster had fewer N-insertions in productive TCRs, according to a later genetic analysis. In vitro tests confirmed that a few of the cytomegalovirus-associated TCR beta chains recognize cytomegalovirus antigens.

The cohort was made up of approximately 700 healthy bone marrow donors. At the time of sampling, all cohort members were nominally healthy, though unrecorded immune exposures were likely present. The donor was CMV seropositive and belonged to the group of 250 to 300 seropositive cohort members. A peripheral blood sample was collected from each donor, and TCR beta sequencing was performed on peripheral blood mononuclear cells. The Qiagen DNeasy Blood Extraction Kit was used to extract genomic DNA from the blood cell samples. Recombination joined TRBV28 with TRBJ1-1; the D gene is not confidently resolved. This clonotype was obtained from a man between 45 and 60 years old in good health and CMV-seropositive. Sample: PBMCs. The bases are TGTGCCAGCACCGACATCCACACTGAAGCTTTCTTT. This gives the protein CASTDIHTEAFF. When the CDR3 is completed using the reference TRBV28 and TRBJ1-1 genes on either side, the full variable domain is DVKVTQSSRYLVKRTGEKVFLECVQDMDHENMFWYRQDPGLGLRLIYFSYDVKMKEKGDIPEGYSVSREKKERFSLILESASTNQTSMYLCASTDIHTEAFFGQGTRLTVV.